This T cell receptor beta chain was captured in a study of identical twins. TCRdb re-called the 5' RACE reads through MiXCR, storing one row per CDR3 protein. The sample records about 890,000 distinct CDR3 sequences, 9% to 15% being singletons. V shed 5 bases and J shed 0 bases, with 1 base lying between them. The CDR3 is made up of 12 amino acids. Study-wide results and limits: Models predicted less out-of-frame TCR alpha sharing in monozygotic twins than was found. Cord blood's abundant beta clonotypes had fewer insertions, unlike memory repertoires.

The sample holds many counts of this clonotype. Its antigen is undetermined. Another study also made use of these data, one on yellow fever vaccine responses in identical twins.

The V and J genes are TRBV12-3 or TRBV12-4 and TRBJ1-4; the D is unclear. This receptor was identified in a woman aged 18-30 years in good health. The specimen was PBMCs. CDR3 protein: CASSPTNEKLFF. The CDR3 DNA follows: TGTGCCAGCAGTCCAACTAATGAAAAACTGTTTTTT.